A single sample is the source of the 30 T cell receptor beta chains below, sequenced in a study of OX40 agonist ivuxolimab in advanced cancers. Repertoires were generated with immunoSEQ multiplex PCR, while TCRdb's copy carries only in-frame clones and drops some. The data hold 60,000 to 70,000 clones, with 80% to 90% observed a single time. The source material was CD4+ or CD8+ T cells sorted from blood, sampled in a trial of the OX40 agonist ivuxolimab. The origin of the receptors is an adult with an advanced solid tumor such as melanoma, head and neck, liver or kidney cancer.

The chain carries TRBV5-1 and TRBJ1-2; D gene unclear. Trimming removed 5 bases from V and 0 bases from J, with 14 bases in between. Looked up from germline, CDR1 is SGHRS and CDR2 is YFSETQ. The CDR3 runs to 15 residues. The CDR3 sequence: CASSKDGASNYGYTF. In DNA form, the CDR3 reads TGCGCCAGCAGTAAGGACGGAGCCTCTAACTATGGCTACACCTTC.

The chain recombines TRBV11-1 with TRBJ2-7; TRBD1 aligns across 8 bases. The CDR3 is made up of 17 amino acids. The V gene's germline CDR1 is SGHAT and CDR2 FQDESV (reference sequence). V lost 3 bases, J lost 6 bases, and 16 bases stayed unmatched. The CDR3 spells CASSLGPQLGTGGEQYF. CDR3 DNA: TGTGCCAGCAGCTTGGGACCTCAACTCGGGACAGGAGGCGAGCAGTACTTC. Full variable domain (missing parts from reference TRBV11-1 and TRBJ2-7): EAEVAQSPRYKITEKSQAVAFWCDPISGHATLYWYRQILGQGPELLVQFQDESVVDDSQLPKDRFSAERLKGVDSTLKIQPAELGDSAMYLCASSLGPQLGTGGEQYFGPGTRLTVT.

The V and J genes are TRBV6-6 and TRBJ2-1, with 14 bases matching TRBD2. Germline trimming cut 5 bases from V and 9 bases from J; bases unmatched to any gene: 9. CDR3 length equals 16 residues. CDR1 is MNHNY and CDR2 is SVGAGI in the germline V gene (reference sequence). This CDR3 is CASSPGTSGRRGEQFF. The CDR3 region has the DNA TGTGCCAGCAGTCCCGGGACTAGCGGGAGAAGGGGTGAGCAGTTCTTC.

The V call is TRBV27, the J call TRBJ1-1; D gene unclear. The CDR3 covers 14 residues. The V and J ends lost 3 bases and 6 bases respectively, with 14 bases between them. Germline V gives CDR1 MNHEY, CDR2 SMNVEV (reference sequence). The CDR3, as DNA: TGTGCCAGCAGTTTCGACCGGAATCGGGCTGAAGCTTTCTTT. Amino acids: CASSFDRNRAEAFF.

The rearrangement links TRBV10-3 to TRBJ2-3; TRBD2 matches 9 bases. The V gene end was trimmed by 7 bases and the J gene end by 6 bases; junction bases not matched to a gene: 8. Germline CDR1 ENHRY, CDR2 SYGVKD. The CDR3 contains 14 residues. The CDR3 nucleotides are TGTGCCATCACGCCGGGACTAGCAGGTGATACGCAGTATTTT. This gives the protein CAITPGLAGDTQYF.

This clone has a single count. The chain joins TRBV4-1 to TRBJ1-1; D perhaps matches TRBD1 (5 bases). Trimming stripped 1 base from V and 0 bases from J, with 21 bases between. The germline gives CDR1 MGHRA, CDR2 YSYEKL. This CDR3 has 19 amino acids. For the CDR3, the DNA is TGCGCCAGCAGCCAAGGGATTATCAAGGCAGGGCGCATGAACACTGAAGCTTTCTTT. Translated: CASSQGIIKAGRMNTEAFF.

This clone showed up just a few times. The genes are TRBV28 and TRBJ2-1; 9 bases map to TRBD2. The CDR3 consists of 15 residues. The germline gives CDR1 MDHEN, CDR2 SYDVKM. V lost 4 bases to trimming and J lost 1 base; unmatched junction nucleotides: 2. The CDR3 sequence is CASSSAGGSYNEQFF. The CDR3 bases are TGTGCCAGCAGTTCAGCGGGGGGTTCCTACAATGAGCAGTTCTTC.

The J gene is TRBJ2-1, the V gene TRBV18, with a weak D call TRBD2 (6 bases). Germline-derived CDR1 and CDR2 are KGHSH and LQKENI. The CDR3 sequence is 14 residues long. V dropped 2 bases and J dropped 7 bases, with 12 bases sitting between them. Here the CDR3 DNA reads TGTGCCAGCTCACCAGGGGGGATAAGGAATGAGCAGTTCTTC. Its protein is CASSPGGIRNEQFF.

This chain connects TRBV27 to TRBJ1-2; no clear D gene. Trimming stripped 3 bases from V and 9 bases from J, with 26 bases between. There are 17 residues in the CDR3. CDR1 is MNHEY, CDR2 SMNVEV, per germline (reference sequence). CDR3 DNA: TGTGCCAGCAGTTTCCGTCAGGAGTCAGTCAGCTCCTTGAGCTACACCTTC. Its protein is CASSFRQESVSSLSYTF.

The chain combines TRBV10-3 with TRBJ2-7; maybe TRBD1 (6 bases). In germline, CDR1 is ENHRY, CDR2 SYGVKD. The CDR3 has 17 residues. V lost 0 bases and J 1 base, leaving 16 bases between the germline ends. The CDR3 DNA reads TGTGCCATCAGTGAGTCAATTGGTCAGGGGATATCCTACGAGCAGTACTTC. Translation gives CAISESIGQGISYEQYF.

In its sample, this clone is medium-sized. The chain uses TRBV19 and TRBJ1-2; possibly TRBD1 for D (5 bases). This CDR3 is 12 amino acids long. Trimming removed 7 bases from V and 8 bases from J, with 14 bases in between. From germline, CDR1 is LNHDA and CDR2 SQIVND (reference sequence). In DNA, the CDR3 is TGTGCCAGTAAGTCGGGGGTGAGGGGCTACACCTTC. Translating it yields CASKSGVRGYTF.

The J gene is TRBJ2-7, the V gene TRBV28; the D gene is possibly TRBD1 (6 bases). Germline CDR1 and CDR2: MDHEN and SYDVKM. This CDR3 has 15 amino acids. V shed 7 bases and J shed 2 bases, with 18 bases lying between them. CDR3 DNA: TGTGCCAGCACCCCAACCGGGACACCAACCTACGAGCAGTACTTC. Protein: CASTPTGTPTYEQYF.

In DNA, the CDR3 is TGTGCCAGCAGCTTATGGGGGAGCAATCAGCCCCAGCATTTT. Protein: CASSLWGSNQPQHF. This chain connects TRBV11-2 to TRBJ1-5; tentative D call: TRBD1 (5 bases). Germline assignment: CDR1 SGHAT and CDR2 FQNNGV. V was clipped by 2 bases and J by 1 base, with 6 bases between them. The CDR3 has 14 residues.

CDR3 amino acids: CASSLDRYTDTQYF. CDR3 nucleotide sequence: TGCGCCAGCAGCTTGGACAGATACACAGATACGCAGTATTTT. The rearrangement links TRBV5-1 to TRBJ2-3; D gene ambiguous. The ends were cut back, 0 bases at V and 2 bases at J, with 7 bases in the middle. The length of the CDR3 is 14 residues. The germline gives CDR1 SGHRS, CDR2 YFSETQ.

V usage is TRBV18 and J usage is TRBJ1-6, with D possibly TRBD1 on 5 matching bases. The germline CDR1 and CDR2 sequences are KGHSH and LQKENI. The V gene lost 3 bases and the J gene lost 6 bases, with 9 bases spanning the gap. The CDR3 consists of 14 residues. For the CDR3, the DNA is TGTGCCAGCTCACCCGGACACATTAATTCACCCCTCCACTTT. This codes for CASSPGHINSPLHF.

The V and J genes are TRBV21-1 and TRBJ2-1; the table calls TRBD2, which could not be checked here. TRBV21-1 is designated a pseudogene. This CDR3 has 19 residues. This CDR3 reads CASSKARLLASPTINEQFF. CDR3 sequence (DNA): TGTGCCAGCAGCAAAGCAAGACTTCTCGCATCCCCTACAATTAATGAGCAGTTCTTC.

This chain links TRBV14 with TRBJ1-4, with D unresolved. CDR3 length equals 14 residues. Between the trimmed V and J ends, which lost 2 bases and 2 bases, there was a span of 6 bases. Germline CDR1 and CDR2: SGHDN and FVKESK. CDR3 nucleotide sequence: TGTGCCAGCAGCCAACAGGCGACTAATGAAAAACTGTTTTTT. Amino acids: CASSQQATNEKLFF.

As DNA, the CDR3 is TGTGCCAGCAGTTATGGGGGCTTTCCCGAGCAGTACTTC. Translated: CASSYGGFPEQYF. The V gene is TRBV6-5, the J gene TRBJ2-7; a possible D gene is TRBD1 (6 bases). Germline V lookup: CDR1 MNHEY, CDR2 SVGAGI. This CDR3 has 13 amino acids. With 3 bases removed from V and 6 bases from J, the gap between germline ends came to 12 bases.

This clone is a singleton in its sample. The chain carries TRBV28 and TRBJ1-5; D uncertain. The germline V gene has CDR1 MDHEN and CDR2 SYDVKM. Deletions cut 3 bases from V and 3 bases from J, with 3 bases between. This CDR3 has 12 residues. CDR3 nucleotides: TGTGCCAGCAGTTTCACCAATCAGCCCCAGCATTTT. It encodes CASSFTNQPQHF.

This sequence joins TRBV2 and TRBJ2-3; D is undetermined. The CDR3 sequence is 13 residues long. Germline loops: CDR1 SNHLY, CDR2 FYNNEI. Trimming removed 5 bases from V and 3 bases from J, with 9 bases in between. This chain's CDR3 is CASSWSGTDTQYF. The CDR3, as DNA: TGTGCCAGCAGTTGGTCCGGGACAGATACGCAGTATTTT.

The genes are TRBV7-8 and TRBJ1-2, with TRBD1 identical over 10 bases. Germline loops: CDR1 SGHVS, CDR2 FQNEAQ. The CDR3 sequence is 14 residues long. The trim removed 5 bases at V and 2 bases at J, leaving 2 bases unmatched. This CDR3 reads CASSTGQGNYGYTF. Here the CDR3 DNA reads TGTGCCAGCAGCACGGGACAGGGGAACTATGGCTACACCTTC.

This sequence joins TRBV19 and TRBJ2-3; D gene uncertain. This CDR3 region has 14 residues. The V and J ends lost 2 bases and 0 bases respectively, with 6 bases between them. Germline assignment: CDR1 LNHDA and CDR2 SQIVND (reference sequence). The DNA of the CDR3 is TGTGCCAGTAGTATACAATATAGCACAGATACGCAGTATTTT. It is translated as CASSIQYSTDTQYF.

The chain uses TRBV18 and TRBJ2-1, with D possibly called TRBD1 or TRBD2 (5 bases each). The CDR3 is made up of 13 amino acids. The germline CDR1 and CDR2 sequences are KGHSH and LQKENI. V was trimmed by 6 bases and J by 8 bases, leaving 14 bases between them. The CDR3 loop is CASSRDRDDEQFF. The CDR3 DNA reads TGTGCCAGCTCCCGGGATCGGGACGATGAGCAGTTCTTC.

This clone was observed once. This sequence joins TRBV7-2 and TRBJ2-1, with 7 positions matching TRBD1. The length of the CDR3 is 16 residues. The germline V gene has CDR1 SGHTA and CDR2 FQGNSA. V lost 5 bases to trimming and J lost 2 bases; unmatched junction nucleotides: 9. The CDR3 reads CASSLYGTEPYNEQFF. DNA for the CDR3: TGTGCCAGCAGCCTTTACGGGACAGAGCCCTACAATGAGCAGTTCTTC.

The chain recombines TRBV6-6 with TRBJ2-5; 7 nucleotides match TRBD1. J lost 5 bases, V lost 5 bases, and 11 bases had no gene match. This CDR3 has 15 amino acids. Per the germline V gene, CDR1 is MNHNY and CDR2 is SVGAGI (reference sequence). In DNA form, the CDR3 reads TGTGCCAGCAGTACGCCCGGGACAGCACGGGAGACCCAGTACTTC. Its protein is CASSTPGTARETQYF.

The CDR3 region has the DNA TGTGCCAGCAGTGAACCGGGACAGGGCGTCTATGGCTACACCTTC. This sequence encodes CASSEPGQGVYGYTF. The chain combines TRBV6-4 with TRBJ1-2; 9 bases are shared with TRBD1. The CDR3 is 15 residues long. Germline V gives CDR1 MRHNA, CDR2 SNTAGT. The V and J ends lost 3 bases and 4 bases, in that order; junction bases with no gene match: 6.

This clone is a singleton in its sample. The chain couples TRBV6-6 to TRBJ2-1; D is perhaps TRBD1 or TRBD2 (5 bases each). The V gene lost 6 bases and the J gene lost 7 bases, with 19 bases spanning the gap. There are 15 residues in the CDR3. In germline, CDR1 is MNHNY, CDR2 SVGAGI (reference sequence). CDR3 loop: CASSLGTLKANEQFF. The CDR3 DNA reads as TGTGCCAGCAGCCTTGGGACCCTAAAGGCGAATGAGCAGTTCTTC.

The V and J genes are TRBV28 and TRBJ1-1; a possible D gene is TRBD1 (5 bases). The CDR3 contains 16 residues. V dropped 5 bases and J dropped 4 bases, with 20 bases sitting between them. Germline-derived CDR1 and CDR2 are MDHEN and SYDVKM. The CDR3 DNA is TGTGCCAGCAGTCCACCCCGGGGCTTTCGGGTCACTGAAGCTTTCTTT. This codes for CASSPPRGFRVTEAFF.

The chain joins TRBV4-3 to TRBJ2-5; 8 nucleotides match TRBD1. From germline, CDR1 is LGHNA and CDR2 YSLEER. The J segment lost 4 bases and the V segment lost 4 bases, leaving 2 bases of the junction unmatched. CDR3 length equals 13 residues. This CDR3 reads CASSPTGAETQYF. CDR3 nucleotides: TGCGCCAGCAGCCCGACAGGGGCAGAGACCCAGTACTTC.

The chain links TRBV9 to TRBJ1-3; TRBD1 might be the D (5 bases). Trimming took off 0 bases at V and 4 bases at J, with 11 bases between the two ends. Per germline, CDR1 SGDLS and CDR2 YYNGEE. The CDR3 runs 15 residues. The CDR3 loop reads CASSVGGARGNTIYF. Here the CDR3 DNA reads TGTGCCAGCAGCGTAGGAGGGGCGCGAGGAAACACCATATATTTT.